This T cell receptor (beta chain) was recovered during a study of molecular identifiers for immune sequencing clone quantification. Study-wide points: The study found clones above 20 RNA copies held over 99% of effector molecules and under 1% in naive cells.

This clonotype was seen at least ten times. Its target is not known. This CDR3 is built from 15 residues. The V segment lost 2 bases and the J segment 3 bases; nucleotides outside the gene matches: 3. Germline lookup yields CDR1 SEHNR and CDR2 FQNEAQ (reference sequence). From the PCR reads, TCRdb called clonotypes with MiXCR, one entry per CDR3 protein. The data show 60,000 to 70,000 distinct CDR3 sequences, with about a sixth seen just once and 1.4% to 1.5% held by the top ten. The sample consisted of naive CD8+ T cells from blood, with Jurkat cell RNA spiked in. Documented subset: FACS-sorted CD8+CD4-CCR7+CD45RA+ naive T cells. This chain connects TRBV7-9 to TRBJ2-7; 11 nucleotides line up with TRBD2. The sequence derives from a human donor in good health. Some libraries in this study had Jurkat cell RNA spiked in. The CDR3 DNA reads TGTGCCAGCAGCTTATCTAGCGGGGGGATCTACGAGCAGTACTTC. Its translation: CASSLSSGGIYEQYF.